The source of this T cell receptor (beta chain) is a study of T cells in Graves' hyperthyroidism and ophthalmopathy. Study overall: Before any treatment, at initial diagnosis, peripheral blood was collected. Study-wide results and caveats: In validation, the model predicted ophthalmopathy. These predictions came a median approximately 5.9 months before onset.

The study excluded patients with uncontrolled infection, other autoimmune disease, pregnancy or lactation. The CDR3 contains 17 residues. The V gene's germline CDR1 is LNHDA and CDR2 SQIVND (reference sequence). Unmatched junction bases numbered 12, after V lost 8 bases and J lost 4 bases. This clonotype has at least ten counts. Its specificity is unknown. What was amplified from RNA transcripts were TCR beta CDR3 regions. When the TCR CDR3 underwent first-round RT-PCR, the HTBI primer set was used. MiXCR was run by TCRdb on the multiplex PCR reads, yielding one entry per CDR3 protein. The table has 330,000 or so distinct CDR3 sequences, about a sixth seen once.

The chain recombines TRBV19 with TRBJ2-2; 11 nucleotides agree with TRBD1. The clonotype comes from a middle-aged woman with Graves' ophthalmopathy. The material sequenced was blood. CDR3 loop: CASYRDRGAPGTGELFF. CDR3 nucleotides: TGTGCCAGTTACCGGGACAGGGGGGCTCCGGGCACCGGGGAGCTGTTTTTT. The full variable domain, its missing parts supplied by reference TRBV19 and TRBJ2-2, is DGGITQSPKYLFRKEGQNVTLSCEQNLNHDAMYWYRQDPGQGLRLIYYSQIVNDFQKGDIAEGYSVSREKKESFPLTVTSAQKNPTAFYLCASYRDRGAPGTGELFFGEGSRLTVL.